One T cell receptor beta chain is described in this entry. Its antigen specificity is not known. The input lacks base qualities; no much larger clone sits a single base away. Reading the germline V gene gives CDR1 SGHTA and CDR2 FQGTGA. V is pruned by 5 bases and J by 5 bases, leaving 10 bases of the junction without a gene match. Counted from cysteine to phenylalanine, this CDR3 has 15 amino acids. Only the CDR3 part of the read is kept: 45 bases, read in frame from the first base. This sample was taken from a study of blood T cell repertoires in COVID-19 (TCRdb year 2020). The study in broad terms: Samples from collaborators originated in the United States, Italy and Spain and spanned both the acute and convalescent phases of COVID-19. The prospective study material was composed of cDNA or gDNA derived from T cells, B-cell-depleted T cells, or PBMCs. Subjects who had been exposed to COVID-19, were actively infected with it, or had recovered from it provided the deeply sampled blood TCRbeta repertoires that made up the dataset. The repertoires were released in a freely available public database intended as a resource for research on the immune response to SARS-CoV-2. The samples were drawn from the first 160 participants of the ongoing ImmuneRACE study and from 1,254 subjects provided by 6 global collaborators. Sample metadata almost always included a de-identified subject ID, COVID-19 status, age in years and sex. Where available, HLA class I and class II types were obtained from metadata supplied by the sample provider rather than from assay-based typing. The paper's findings and limits, for the study overall: How much clinical and demographic metadata was included differed by source and by participant, and the metadata was provided uncurated.

TCRbeta CDR3 regions were amplified from genomic DNA using the immunoSEQ Assay, a bias-controlled multiplex PCR. The original pipeline was this. Nucleated cell counts per sample were estimated from amplification of reference gene primers within the assay. To quantify the absolute abundance of each unique TCRbeta CDR3 rearrangement, sequence reads were collapsed and filtered. Productive Simpson clonality was computed per sample as the square root of Simpson's diversity index over productive rearrangements. Imported from immuneACCESS, the table was reduced by TCRdb to in-frame sequences with V and J called. These copies leave out some clones; in studies compared against another copy, an unresolved V gene accounts for under half, and the cause of the remainder is not known. D and trimming were read from the DNA, whereas the V and J calls and clone size are those reported in that table. This sample comprises more than 250,000 clones, more than 75% of them detected only once. The ten largest account for 1% of the sample.

Each collaborating institution followed its own protocols to collect whole blood in K2EDTA tubes. For TCRbeta analysis, collaborators shipped samples in one of three forms: frozen whole blood, isolated PBMCs, or DNA extracted from either of those sample types. This sequence originates from a man aged 50 to 60 with active or convalescent COVID-19. What was sequenced was peripheral blood. This receptor chain uses TRBV7-3 and TRBJ1-2; 8 middle bases align to TRBD1. The CDR3 region has the sequence CASSPGQGGLYGYTF. At the DNA level, the sequence is TGTGCCAGCAGCCCCGGACAGGGTGGTCTGTATGGCTACACCTTC. Extended through the reference TRBV7-3 and TRBJ1-2 proteins, this CDR3 yields the full variable domain: GAGVSQTPSNKVTEKGKYVELRCDPISGHTALYWYRQSLGQGPEFLIYFQGTGAADDSGLPNDRFFAVRPEGSVSTLKIQRTERGDSAVYLCASSPGQGGLYGYTFGSGTRLTVV.